Below, 2 T cell receptor beta chains from the same sample are listed, as sequenced in a study of a mutant IDH1 vaccine in newly diagnosed glioma. Profiling relied on immunoSEQ multiplex PCR, and the TCRdb table lists in-frame clones only, not all of them. The table includes about 53,000 clones, 82% detected once. Time point meaning: week 5, during vaccination. Topical imiquimod was applied with each vaccine dose, which held 300 ug of mutant IDH1 20-mer peptide. These TCRs are of unknown antigen specificity. Here the sequenced sample was PBMCs, taken from a glioma patient whose treatment included an IDH1 peptide vaccine. These receptors came from a woman younger than 30 with glioma. Some clones in this sample may be carry-over from other donors' samples.

CDR3 bases: TGTGCCAGCAGTGATTTTAGGGGGCCCTCCTACGAGCAGTACTTC. It specifies CASSDFRGPSYEQYF. The chain couples TRBV25-1 to TRBJ2-7; 7 bases map to TRBD1. There are 15 residues in the CDR3. V gave up 3 bases and J gave up 0 bases; unmatched junction bases: 5. Germline V CDR1 and CDR2: MGHDK, SYGVNS.

The rearrangement joins TRBV14 to TRBJ2-3; TRBD1 might be the D (6 bases). Trimming removed 4 bases at V and 10 bases at J, with 12 bases between. CDR3 length: 12 residues. Germline CDR1 SGHDN, CDR2 FVKESK. This CDR3 is CASSPDRFAQYF. The DNA for the CDR3 is TGTGCCAGCAGCCCCGACAGGTTTGCGCAGTATTTT.